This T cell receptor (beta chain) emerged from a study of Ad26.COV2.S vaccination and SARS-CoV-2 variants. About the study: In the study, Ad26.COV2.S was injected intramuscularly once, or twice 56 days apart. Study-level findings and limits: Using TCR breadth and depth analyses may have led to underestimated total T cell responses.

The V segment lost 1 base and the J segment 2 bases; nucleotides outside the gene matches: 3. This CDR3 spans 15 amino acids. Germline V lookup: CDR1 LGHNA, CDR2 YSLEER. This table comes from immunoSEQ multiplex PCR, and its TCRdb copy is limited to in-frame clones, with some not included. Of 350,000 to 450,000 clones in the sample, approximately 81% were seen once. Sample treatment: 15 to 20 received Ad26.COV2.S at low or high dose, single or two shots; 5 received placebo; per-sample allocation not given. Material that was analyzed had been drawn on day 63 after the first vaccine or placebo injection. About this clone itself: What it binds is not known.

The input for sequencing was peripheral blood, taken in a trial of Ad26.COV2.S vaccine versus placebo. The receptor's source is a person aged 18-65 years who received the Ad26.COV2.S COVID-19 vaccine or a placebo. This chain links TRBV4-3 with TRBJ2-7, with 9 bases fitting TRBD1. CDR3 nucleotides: TGCGCCAGCAGCCAAGCGGGACAGGGAACCTACGAGCAGTACTTC. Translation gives CASSQAGQGTYEQYF.